The entry below describes one TCR delta chain. The same CDR3 is also encoded by other DNA sequences in this sample. TCRdb reprocessed the reads through CATT. The sample carries some 2,500 delta-chain clones, about 45% recorded once. The entry originates in a study of gamma-delta chains in newborns, infants, children. Study-wide context: Microbial exposure reportedly drives polyclonal innate γδ T cell expansion after birth.

Trimming cost V 4 bases and J 7 bases, with 28 bases left between them. This CDR3 has 16 amino acids. The germline V gene encodes CDR1 TVYSNPD and CDR2 GDNSRS (reference sequence). V is TRDV3 and J is TRDJ1, with TRDD3 as a possible D gene (6 bases). The receptor comes from a child who received the measles vaccine. The material sequenced was blood, taken at baseline. CDR3 loop: CASSTGKLGGRSKLIF. DNA of the CDR3: TGTGCCTCATCTACGGGGAAACTGGGAGGTCGATCTAAACTCATCTTT.